This T cell receptor (beta chain) was found in a study of T-cell reconstitution after alpha-beta-depleted transplantation in children. Study results and caveats: Surviving recipient T cells and thymic progenitors produced the high day-60 TCRbeta diversity seen in some patients.

This clonotype was seen only a few times. Its antigen is unknown. The CDR3 is made up of 14 amino acids. Germline CDR1 is MNHEY and CDR2 is SMNVEV (reference sequence). V lost 0 bases and J 3 bases, leaving 9 bases between the germline ends. A library of TCRbeta sequences, prepared with unique molecular identifiers, was generated. TCRdb ran MiXCR on the PCR reads and lists one entry per CDR3 protein. The sample shows about 830,000 distinct CDR3 sequences, 15% to 20% of them seen only once. The specimen was PBMCs, mostly from graft donor cells, collected 360 days after TCRalphabeta/CD19-depleted stem cell transplant. V usage is TRBV27 and J usage is TRBJ2-7; D possibly corresponds to TRBD2 (6 bases). The sequence was collected from a male patient under 18 who had a stem cell transplant for acute lymphoblastic leukemia, so the T cells may come from the graft donor. The CDR3 DNA is TGTGCCAGCAGTTTATCGGAGGGCGGCTACGAGCAGTACTTC. It encodes CASSLSEGGYEQYF.